The entry below describes one T cell receptor beta chain. Its antigen target is currently unknown. There are no base qualities to consult, and no much larger clone falls within one base. Systemically healthy Caucasian individuals from Russia, 35 to 40 in total and aged 6 to 90 years, were included as donors. About 9.8 milliliters of peripheral blood were drawn from each donor into EDTA-treated Vacutainer tubes. Ficoll-Paque density-gradient centrifugation was used to isolate PBMCs, with at least 6.5 million per sample. Trizol reagent was used to extract total RNA from the PBMCs, yielding at least 5 micrograms per sample. For every donor, an aliquot of PBMCs went through flow cytometry to measure the percentages of naive CD45RAhigh/CD27high T cells. The library was made by 5' RACE. The listed sequencing device is Illumina HiSeq 2500. A second about 6 to 11 cycle PCR used a sample-barcoded 5' primer and a J-beta primer mix. A template-switch 5' adaptor carrying 12 random nucleotides introduced a unique molecular identifier onto each TCR beta cDNA molecule. Each sample yielded at least 2.5 million CDR3-containing paired-end reads. The Mint cDNA synthesis kit, primed by a TRBC-specific oligonucleotide, was used to synthesize first-strand cDNA from all RNA. After uracil-DNA glycosylase treatment, a first 18-cycle PCR used universal primers M1SS and BC2_uni_R on all cDNA. The authors processed their data as follows. Each sample was normalized by randomly selecting 1 million high-quality reads, each carrying a distinct molecular identifier. Instead of being binned into consensus sequences, reads that shared molecular identifiers were thrown out. CDR3 identification, clonotype clustering and error correction used MiTCR with a Q25 quality threshold and the strictest error-elimination algorithm. Lower-bound total TCR beta diversity was estimated with a nonparametric unseen species model using Euler transformation. TCRdb passed the public sequencing reads through fastp at Q25 and MiXCR, retaining productive beta sequences. When rows share a CDR3 protein, they turn into one entry using the most common DNA and genes. The V and J calls and clone size come from TCRdb's table, not from the authors' own analysis. Within this sample are about 800,000 distinct CDR3 sequences, with around 45% of them counted one time only. The leading ten clones occupy over 15% of the sample.

This sample is part of a study of blood T cells in healthy people across ages (dated by TCRdb to between 2014 and 2016). Study-wide context: In model experiments, roughly one uniquely barcoded TCR beta cDNA molecule per two T cells was captured by template switching. Donors were grouped into four age groups: young (average roughly 15 years), middle-aged (roughly 37), aged (about 59) and long-lived (just over 80). Age-related changes in TCR beta repertoire diversity were measured in the study by deep sequencing normalized with unique cDNA molecular identifiers. Donors of different ages were randomly distributed across sequencing lanes to avoid experimental bias. Using the same blood draw, the study looked at two additional independent replicas of 1 million unique cDNA reads for two donors, one aged 18 to 30 and the other aged 80 or older.

Broad study findings and their caveats: Because donor CMV infection status was unknown, age-related changes in expanded clonotypes were potentially confounded. Estimates of total diversity from one million sequenced T cells were regarded as lower bounds and underestimates. Observed TCR beta diversity correlated strongly with the percentage of naive T cells measured by flow cytometry. Conclusive comparison of naive and antigen-experienced compartments was prevented by the profiling of bulk unsorted PBMCs. As age increased, observed TCR beta diversity per million T cells dropped in a roughly linear way, and a significant reduction was already evident by age roughly 40. Compared with the aged group, the long-lived group had more naive CD4+ T cells, fewer expanded clones and increased TCR diversity, suggesting age selection.

Looking up the germline V gene (reference sequence) yields CDR1 DFQATT and CDR2 SNEGSKA. Counted from cysteine to phenylalanine, this CDR3 has 16 amino acids. This entry keeps only the CDR3 DNA: 48 bases, framed from base 1. In this chain, TRBV20-1 is recombined with TRBJ2-5; the D gene is possibly TRBD2, with 5 bases matching. The J call is uncertain, as TRBJ2-7 better fits the DNA end. The sequencing input was blood. The clonotype was recovered from a man older than 75 in good health. The DNA is TGCAGTGCTAGAGATCCGAGTGGGAGTTGGGCCTACGAGCAGTACTTC. Translation gives CSARDPSGSWAYEQYF.